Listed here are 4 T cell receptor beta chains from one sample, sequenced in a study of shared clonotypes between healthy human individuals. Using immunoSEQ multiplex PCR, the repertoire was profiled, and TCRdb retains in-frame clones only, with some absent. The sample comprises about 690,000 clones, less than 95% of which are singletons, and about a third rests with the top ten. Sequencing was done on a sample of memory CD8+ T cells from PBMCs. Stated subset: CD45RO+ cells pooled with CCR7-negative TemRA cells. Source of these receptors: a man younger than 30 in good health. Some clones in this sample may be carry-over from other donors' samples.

The CDR3 reads CASSLNLAGWPYEQYF. The CDR3 region has the DNA TGTGCCAGCAGTCTCAATTTAGCGGGATGGCCCTACGAGCAGTACTTC. The chain couples TRBV27 to TRBJ2-7, with 8 positions matching TRBD2. Trimming at V came to 5 bases and at J to 2 bases, leaving 11 bases not matched to a gene. Germline loops: CDR1 MNHEY, CDR2 SMNVEV (reference sequence). The length of the CDR3 is 16 residues.

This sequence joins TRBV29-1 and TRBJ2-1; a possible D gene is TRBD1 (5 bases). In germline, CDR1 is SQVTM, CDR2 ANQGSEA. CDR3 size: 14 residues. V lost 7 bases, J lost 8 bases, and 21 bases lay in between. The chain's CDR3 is CSALGLVDVYEQFF. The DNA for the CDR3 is TGCAGCGCCCTGGGGCTCGTTGACGTTTATGAGCAGTTCTTC.

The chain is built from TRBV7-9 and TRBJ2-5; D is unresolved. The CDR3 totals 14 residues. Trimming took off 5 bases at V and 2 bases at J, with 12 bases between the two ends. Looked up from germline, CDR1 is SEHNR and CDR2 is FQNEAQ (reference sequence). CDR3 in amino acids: CASSQIGVQETQYF. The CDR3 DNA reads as TGTGCCAGCAGCCAAATTGGGGTTCAAGAGACCCAGTACTTC.

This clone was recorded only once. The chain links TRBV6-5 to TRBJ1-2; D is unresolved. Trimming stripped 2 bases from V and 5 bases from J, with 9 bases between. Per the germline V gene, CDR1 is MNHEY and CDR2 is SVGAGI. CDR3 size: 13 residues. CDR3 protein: CASSYPGFYGYTF. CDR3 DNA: TGTGCCAGCAGTTACCCAGGTTTTTATGGCTACACCTTC.